Sequencing of this T cell receptor (beta chain) was carried out in a study of memory CD4+ T cells and cytomegalovirus serostatus. Profiling relied on immunoSEQ multiplex PCR, and the TCRdb table lists in-frame clones only, not all of them. The sample consists of about 80,000 clones, approximately 84% of them appearing once. Single viable CD3+CD4+CD8-CD45RO+ cells were sorted as the memory CD4+ T cells. The CDR3 runs 15 residues. Per the germline V gene, CDR1 is SGHAT and CDR2 is FQNNGV. V was clipped by 5 bases and J by 2 bases; unmatched bases: 3. The chain employs TRBV11-2 and TRBJ2-5; 12 positions agree with TRBD2. The material sequenced was memory CD4+ T cells from blood. This clonotype was obtained from an adult in good health and CMV-seronegative. CDR3 nucleotide sequence: TGTGCCAGCAGCATCCTAGCGGGGGGGCAAGAGACCCAGTACTTC. As protein: CASSILAGGQETQYF. Drawing the rest from reference TRBV11-2 and TRBJ2-5, the complete variable domain is EAGVAQSPRYKIIEKRQSVAFWCNPISGHATLYWYQQILGQGPKLLIQFQNNGVVDDSQLPKDRFSAERLKGVDSTLKIQPAKLEDSAVYLCASSILAGGQETQYFGPGTRLLVL.